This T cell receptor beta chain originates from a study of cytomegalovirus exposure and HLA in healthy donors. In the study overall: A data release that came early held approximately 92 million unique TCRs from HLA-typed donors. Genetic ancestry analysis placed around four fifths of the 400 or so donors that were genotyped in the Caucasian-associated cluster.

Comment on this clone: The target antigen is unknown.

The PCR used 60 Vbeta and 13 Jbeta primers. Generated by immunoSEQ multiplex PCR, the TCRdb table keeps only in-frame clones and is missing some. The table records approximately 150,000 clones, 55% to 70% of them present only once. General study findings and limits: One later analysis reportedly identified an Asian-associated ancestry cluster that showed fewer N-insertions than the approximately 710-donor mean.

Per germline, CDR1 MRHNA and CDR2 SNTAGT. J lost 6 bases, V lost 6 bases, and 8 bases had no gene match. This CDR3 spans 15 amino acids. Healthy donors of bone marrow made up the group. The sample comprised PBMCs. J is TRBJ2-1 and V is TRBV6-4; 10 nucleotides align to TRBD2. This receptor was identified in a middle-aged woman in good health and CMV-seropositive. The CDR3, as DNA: TGTGCCAGCAGCGGCCTAGCGGGAGAGGGCAATGAGCAGTTCTTC. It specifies CASSGLAGEGNEQFF.